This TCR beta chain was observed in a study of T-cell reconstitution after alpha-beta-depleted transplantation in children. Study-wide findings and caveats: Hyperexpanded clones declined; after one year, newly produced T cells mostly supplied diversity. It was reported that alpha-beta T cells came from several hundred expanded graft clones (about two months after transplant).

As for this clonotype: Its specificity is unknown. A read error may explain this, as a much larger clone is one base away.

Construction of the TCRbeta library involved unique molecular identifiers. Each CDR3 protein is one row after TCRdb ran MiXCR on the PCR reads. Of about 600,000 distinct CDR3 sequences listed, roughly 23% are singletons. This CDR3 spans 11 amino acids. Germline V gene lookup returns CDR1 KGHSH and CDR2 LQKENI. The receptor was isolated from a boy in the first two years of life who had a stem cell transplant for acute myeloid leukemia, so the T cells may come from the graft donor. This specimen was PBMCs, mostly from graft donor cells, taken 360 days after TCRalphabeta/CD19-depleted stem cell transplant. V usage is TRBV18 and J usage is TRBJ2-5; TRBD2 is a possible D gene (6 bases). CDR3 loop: CASSTGEAQYF. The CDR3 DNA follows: TGTGCCAGCTCGACGGGAGAGGCCCAGTACTTC.